Listed below are T cell receptor beta chains from one sample, sequenced in a study of cytomegalovirus exposure and HLA in healthy donors. The table came from immunoSEQ multiplex PCR; TCRdb's copy has only in-frame clones and leaves some out. The sample lists about 65,000 clones, 62% occurring once. Sequenced material: PBMCs. The receptors here all came from a man aged 25 to 40 in good health and CMV-seronegative. Both conserved end residues are part of each CDR3. The D gene is left open where the match is weak. Some rows have no size entry. The others give once, few or many, or a class for an expanded clone.

CDR3: CASSGTKAAEQFF
DNA: TGTGCCAGCAGCGGGACTAAGGCGGCTGAGCAGTTCTTC
V: TRBV9
J: TRBJ2-1
D: -
size: -

CDR3: CASSLTSGGNEQFF
DNA: TGCGCCAGCAGCTTGACGAGCGGGGGGAATGAGCAGTTCTTC
V: TRBV5-1
J: TRBJ2-1
D: TRBD2
size: -

CDR3: CASSLTGTNAEKLFF
DNA: TGTGCCAGCAGCCTAACCGGGACAAACGCGGAAAAACTGTTTTTT
V: TRBV9
J: TRBJ1-4
D: -
size: -

CDR3: CASSPRTGSETQYF
DNA: TGTGCCAGCAGTCCAAGAACAGGGTCCGAGACCCAGTACTTC
V: TRBV27
J: TRBJ2-5
D: -
size: -

CDR3: CASSQETRAGELFF
DNA: TGTGCCAGCAGCCAAGAAACTCGCGCCGGGGAGCTGTTTTTT
V: TRBV4-2
J: TRBJ2-2
D: -
size: -

CDR3: CAWMGPSYEQYF
DNA: TGTGCCTGGATGGGGCCGAGCTACGAGCAGTACTTC
V: TRBV30
J: TRBJ2-7
D: -
size: -

CDR3: CASSETWEAPQETQYF
DNA: TGTGCCAGCAGTGAAACTTGGGAGGCGCCCCAAGAGACCCAGTACTTC
V: TRBV25-1
J: TRBJ2-5
D: -
size: -

CDR3: CASSQNRGQNTEAFF
DNA: TGCGCCAGCAGCCAAAACAGGGGGCAGAACACTGAAGCTTTCTTT
V: TRBV4-1
J: TRBJ1-1
D: TRBD1
size: -

CDR3: CSSGSSGSETQYF
DNA: TGCAGCTCTGGGTCGAGCGGCAGTGAGACCCAGTACTTC
V: TRBV29-1
J: TRBJ2-5
D: -
size: -

CDR3: CASSLPGGQGGSPLHF
DNA: TGTGCCAGCAGCTTACCAGGGGGACAGGGAGGGTCACCCCTCCACTTT
V: TRBV7-2
J: TRBJ1-6
D: TRBD1
size: -

CDR3: CASSLGRETEAFF
DNA: TGTGCCAGCAGTTTGGGTCGGGAAACTGAAGCTTTCTTT
V: TRBV27
J: TRBJ1-1
D: -
size: -

CDR3: CASSVGTGRDEQYF
DNA: TGTGCCAGCAGCGTAGGGACAGGAAGGGACGAGCAGTACTTC
V: TRBV9
J: TRBJ2-7
D: TRBD1
size: once

CDR3: CASSLDLQGGQPQHF
DNA: TGTGCCAGCAGCTTGGATTTACAGGGCGGTCAGCCCCAGCATTTT
V: TRBV7-9
J: TRBJ1-5
D: -
size: few

CDR3: CSVGTGLNTEAFF
DNA: TGCAGCGTGGGGACAGGCCTGAACACTGAAGCTTTCTTT
V: TRBV29-1
J: TRBJ1-1
D: TRBD1
size: once

CDR3: CASSQGDSGYTEAFF
DNA: TGCGCCAGCAGCCAAGGGGACAGCGGATACACTGAAGCTTTCTTT
V: TRBV4-1
J: TRBJ1-1
D: TRBD1
size: -

CDR3: CSVDLGEGEEQYF
DNA: TGCAGCGTTGATCTGGGAGAGGGTGAAGAGCAGTACTTC
V: TRBV29-1
J: TRBJ2-7
D: -
size: -

CDR3: CASSQELSETQYF
DNA: TGTGCCAGCAGCCAAGAGTTATCAGAGACCCAGTACTTC
V: TRBV14
J: TRBJ2-5
D: -
size: -

CDR3: CASSLGQNTEAFF
DNA: TGTGCCAGCAGCTTAGGACAGAACACTGAAGCTTTCTTT
V: TRBV7-9
J: TRBJ1-1
D: -
size: -

CDR3: CASSQGLNYNSPLHF
DNA: TGCGCCAGCAGCCAAGGTTTAAACTATAATTCACCCCTCCACTTT
V: TRBV4-1
J: TRBJ1-6
D: -
size: -

CDR3: CASSFHPGLANTGELFF
DNA: TGTGCCAGCAGCTTTCACCCGGGACTAGCTAACACCGGGGAGCTGTTTTTT
V: TRBV7-2
J: TRBJ2-2
D: TRBD2
size: -

CDR3: CASSAGLQETQYF
DNA: TGTGCCAGCTCAGCGGGGCTTCAAGAGACCCAGTACTTC
V: TRBV18
J: TRBJ2-5
D: -
size: -

CDR3: CASSQAGAAYEQYF
DNA: TGCGCCAGCAGCCAGGCAGGGGCGGCCTACGAGCAGTACTTC
V: TRBV4-1
J: TRBJ2-7
D: -
size: -

CDR3: CASSLSNQPQHF
DNA: TGTGCCAGCAGCTTGTCAAATCAGCCCCAGCATTTT
V: TRBV5-8
J: TRBJ1-5
D: -
size: -

CDR3: CAWSVLNNEQFF
DNA: TGTGCCTGGAGTGTACTGAACAATGAGCAGTTCTTC
V: TRBV30
J: TRBJ2-1
D: -
size: -

CDR3: CASSLGRRTSGKETQYF
DNA: TGTGCCAGCAGCTTAGGTCGACGGACTAGCGGCAAAGAGACCCAGTACTTC
V: TRBV13
J: TRBJ2-5
D: TRBD2
size: -

CDR3: CASSLASQGAIYEQYF
DNA: TGTGCCAGCAGCTTAGCATCCCAGGGGGCTATATACGAGCAGTACTTC
V: TRBV7-2
J: TRBJ2-7
D: TRBD1
size: -

CDR3: CSVVNTEAFF
DNA: TGCAGCGTTGTAAACACTGAAGCTTTCTTT
V: TRBV29-1
J: TRBJ1-1
D: -
size: -

CDR3: CASSLGLAGGVEQFF
DNA: TGTGCCAGCAGCTTGGGCCTAGCGGGGGGGGTTGAGCAGTTCTTC
V: TRBV5-4
J: TRBJ2-1
D: TRBD2
size: -

CDR3: CAISRLVGTDTQYF
DNA: TGTGCCATCAGTCGACTAGTGGGGACAGATACGCAGTATTTT
V: TRBV10-3
J: TRBJ2-3
D: -
size: -

CDR3: CASSRRVDGQFF
DNA: TGTGCCAGCAGCCGCAGGGTCGATGGGCAGTTCTTC
V: TRBV5-6
J: TRBJ2-1
D: -
size: few

CDR3: CASAVELNQPQHF
DNA: TGTGCCAGCGCCGTCGAGCTCAATCAGCCCCAGCATTTT
V: TRBV6-1
J: TRBJ1-5
D: -
size: -

CDR3: CAWSVTAEVVSPLHF
DNA: TGTGCCTGGAGTGTAACGGCAGAGGTGGTTTCACCCCTCCACTTT
V: TRBV30
J: TRBJ1-6
D: -
size: few

CDR3: CASKAGAISNQPQHF
DNA: TGTGCCAGCAAGGCAGGGGCCATTAGCAATCAGCCCCAGCATTTT
V: TRBV2
J: TRBJ1-5
D: -
size: -